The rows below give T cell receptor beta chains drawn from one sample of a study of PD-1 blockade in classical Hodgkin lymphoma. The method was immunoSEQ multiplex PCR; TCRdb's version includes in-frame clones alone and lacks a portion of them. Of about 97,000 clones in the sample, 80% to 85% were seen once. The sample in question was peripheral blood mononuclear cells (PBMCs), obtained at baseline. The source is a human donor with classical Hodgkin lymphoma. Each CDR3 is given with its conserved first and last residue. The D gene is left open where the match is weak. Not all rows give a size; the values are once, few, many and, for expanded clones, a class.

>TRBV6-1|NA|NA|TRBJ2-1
CASRAALGHNEQFF
TGTGCCAGCAGGGCAGCGCTGGGACACAATGAGCAGTTCTTC
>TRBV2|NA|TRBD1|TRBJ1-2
CASSGGTVVDGYTF
TGTGCCAGCAGTGGAGGGACAGTGGTTGATGGCTACACCTTC
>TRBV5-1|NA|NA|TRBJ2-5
CASSLESVSPRYF
TGCGCCAGCAGCTTGGAGTCGGTTAGCCCCCGGTACTTC
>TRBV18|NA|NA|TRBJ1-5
CASSLRFGQQTLSAQHF
TGTGCCAGCTCACTCCGCTTCGGACAGCAGACATTATCAGCCCAGCATTTT
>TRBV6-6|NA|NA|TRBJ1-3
CASQERALNSGNTIYF
TGTGCCAGCCAAGAGCGGGCGTTGAACTCTGGAAACACCATATATTTT
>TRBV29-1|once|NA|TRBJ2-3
CSVGLGGTDTQYF
TGCAGCGTTGGGCTCGGGGGCACAGATACGCAGTATTTT
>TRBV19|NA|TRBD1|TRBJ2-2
CASSIGQGITGELFF
TGTGCCAGTAGTATTGGACAGGGGATCACCGGGGAGCTGTTTTTT
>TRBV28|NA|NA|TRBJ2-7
CASSKQGIPYEQYF
TGTGCCAGCAGTAAACAGGGTATTCCTTACGAGCAGTACTTC
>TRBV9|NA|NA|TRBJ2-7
CASSGPAGPYEQYF
TGTGCCAGCAGCGGCCCAGCGGGCCCCTACGAGCAGTACTTC
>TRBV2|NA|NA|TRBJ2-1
CASGVLPSGKQFF
TGTGCCAGCGGAGTACTGCCCTCGGGTAAGCAGTTCTTC
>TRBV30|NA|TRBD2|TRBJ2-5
CAWSVLAGGPQETQYF
TGTGCCTGGAGTGTACTAGCGGGAGGGCCTCAGGAGACCCAGTACTTC
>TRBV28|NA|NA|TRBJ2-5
CASSLYGSLETQYF
TGTGCCAGCAGTTTATACGGGAGTTTAGAGACCCAGTACTTC
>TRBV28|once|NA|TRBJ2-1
CASSLAAALSYNEQFF
TGTGCCAGCAGTTTGGCGGCGGCGCTCTCCTACAATGAGCAGTTCTTC
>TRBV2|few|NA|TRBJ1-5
CASTPTGSFQPQHF
TGTGCCAGCACCCCAACAGGGAGTTTTCAGCCCCAGCATTTT
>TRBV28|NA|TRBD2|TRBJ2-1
CASGLAGIYNEQFF
TGTGCCAGCGGACTAGCGGGAATCTACAATGAGCAGTTCTTC
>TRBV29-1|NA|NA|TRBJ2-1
CSAVRGTGNEQFF
TGCAGCGCCGTAAGGGGTACCGGCAATGAGCAGTTCTTC
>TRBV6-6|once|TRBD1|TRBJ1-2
CASRRTGEGYTF
TGTGCCAGCAGACGGACAGGGGAGGGCTACACCTTC
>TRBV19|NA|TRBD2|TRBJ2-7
CASSYTSGSLGLEQYF
TGTGCCAGCTCCTATACTAGCGGGAGCTTGGGACTCGAGCAGTACTTC
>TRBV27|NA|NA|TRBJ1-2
CASRGPYREQAGYTF
TGTGCCAGCAGGGGGCCTTACAGGGAGCAAGCTGGCTACACCTTC
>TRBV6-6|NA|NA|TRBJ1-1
CASWGPNTEAFF
TGTGCCAGCTGGGGCCCGAACACTGAAGCTTTCTTT
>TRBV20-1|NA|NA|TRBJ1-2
CSASLGAGYTF
TGCAGTGCTAGTTTGGGGGCAGGCTACACCTTC
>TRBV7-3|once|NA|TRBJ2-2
CASSPGTGNTGELFF
TGTGCCAGCAGCCCCGGGACGGGGAACACCGGGGAGCTGTTTTTT
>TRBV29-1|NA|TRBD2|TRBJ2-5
CSLSGRGAETQYF
TGCAGCCTTAGCGGGAGGGGAGCTGAGACCCAGTACTTC
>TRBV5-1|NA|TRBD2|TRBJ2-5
CASSLTPGLAGVETQYF
TGCGCCAGCAGCTTGACCCCGGGACTAGCGGGAGTTGAGACCCAGTACTTC
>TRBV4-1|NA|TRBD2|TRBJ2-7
CASSQGEQRGVYEQYF
TGCGCCAGCAGCCAAGGCGAACAGCGGGGGGTCTACGAGCAGTACTTC
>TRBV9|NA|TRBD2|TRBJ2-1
CASSSSGTSGSMNEQFF
TGTGCCAGCAGCTCTAGTGGGACTAGCGGGAGTATGAATGAGCAGTTCTTC
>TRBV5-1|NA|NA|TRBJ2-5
CASSVGLSGETQYF
TGCGCCAGCAGCGTGGGTCTGTCGGGAGAGACCCAGTACTTC
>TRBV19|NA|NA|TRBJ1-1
CASSPSLGPWDTEAFF
TGTGCCAGTAGTCCCTCTTTGGGACCGTGGGACACTGAAGCTTTCTTT
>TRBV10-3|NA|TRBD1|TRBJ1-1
CAISQTGRTEAFF
TGTGCCATCAGCCAGACAGGGCGGACTGAAGCTTTCTTT
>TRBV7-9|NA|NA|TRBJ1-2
CASSLTGARNYGYTF
TGTGCCAGCAGCTTGACGGGAGCCCGTAACTATGGCTACACCTTC
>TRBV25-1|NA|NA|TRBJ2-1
CASSEHRPGDEQFF
TGTGCCAGCAGTGAGCATCGCCCCGGGGATGAGCAGTTCTTC
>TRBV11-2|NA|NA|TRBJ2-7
CASSLVIGPGSLKQYF
TGTGCCAGCAGCTTAGTAATTGGGCCGGGATCGCTCAAGCAGTACTTC
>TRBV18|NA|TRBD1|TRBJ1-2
CASSSGTGDGYTF
TGTGCCAGCTCGTCCGGGACAGGAGACGGCTACACCTTC
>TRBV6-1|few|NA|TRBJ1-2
CASSEVGTAYGYTF
TGTGCCAGCAGTGAAGTCGGGACGGCTTATGGCTACACCTTC
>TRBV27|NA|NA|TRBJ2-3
CASSPRDTYGDTQYF
TGTGCCAGCAGTCCACGGGACACATACGGTGATACGCAGTATTTT
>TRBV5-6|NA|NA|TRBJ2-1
CASSLGGTPYNEQFF
TGTGCCAGCAGCTTGGGGGGGACTCCCTACAATGAGCAGTTCTTC
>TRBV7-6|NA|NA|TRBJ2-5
CASSRAPGETQYF
TGTGCCAGCAGCCGGGCGCCGGGGGAGACCCAGTACTTC
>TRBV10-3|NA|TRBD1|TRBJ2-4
CAISEPGTGSENIQYF
TGTGCCATCAGTGAGCCCGGGACAGGCTCCGAAAACATTCAGTACTTC
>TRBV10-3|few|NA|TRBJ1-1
CAISEGGNTEAFF
TGTGCCATCAGTGAGGGCGGGAACACTGAAGCTTTCTTT
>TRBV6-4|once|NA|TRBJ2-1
CASSDSGRVPFF
TGTGCCAGCAGTGACTCAGGCAGGGTCCCGTTCTTC
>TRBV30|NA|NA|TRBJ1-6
CACKRGSYNSPLHF
TGTGCCTGCAAGAGGGGCTCCTATAATTCACCCCTCCACTTT
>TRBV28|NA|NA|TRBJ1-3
CASSSLGGSGNTIYF
TGTGCCAGCAGTTCCCTAGGGGGCTCTGGAAACACCATATATTTT
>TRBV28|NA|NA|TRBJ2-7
CASSHLAGSSYEQYF
TGTGCCAGCAGTCACCTGGCGGGAAGCTCCTACGAGCAGTACTTC
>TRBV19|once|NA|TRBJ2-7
CASSIDRDSYEQYF
TGTGCCAGTAGTATAGATCGGGACTCCTACGAGCAGTACTTC
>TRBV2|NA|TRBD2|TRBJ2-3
CASSGIGSGALWGTQYF
TGTGCCAGCAGTGGGATTGGGAGCGGGGCACTATGGGGTACGCAGTATTTT
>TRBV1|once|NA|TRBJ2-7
CTSSQDRGWIGEQYF
TGCACCAGCAGCCAAGATAGGGGGTGGATCGGCGAGCAGTACTTC
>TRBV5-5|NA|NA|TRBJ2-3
CASSSMRAVPDTQYF
TGTGCCAGCAGCTCCATGCGGGCCGTGCCAGATACGCAGTATTTT
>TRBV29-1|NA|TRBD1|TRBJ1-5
CSVKSTGRLGNQPQHF
TGCAGCGTTAAATCGACAGGGCGGTTAGGCAATCAGCCCCAGCATTTT
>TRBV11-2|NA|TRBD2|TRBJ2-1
CASSFFLAGYNEQFF
TGTGCCAGCAGCTTTTTTCTAGCGGGGTACAATGAGCAGTTCTTC
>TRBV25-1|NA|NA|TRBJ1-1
CASSPRAATEAFF
TGTGCCAGCAGTCCTCGGGCAGCTACTGAAGCTTTCTTT
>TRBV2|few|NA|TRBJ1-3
CASLDRTSGNTIYF
TGTGCCAGCCTGGACAGAACCTCTGGAAACACCATATATTTT
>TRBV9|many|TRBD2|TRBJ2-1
CASSLSGSGIFYEQFF
TGTGCCAGCAGCCTGTCCGGTAGCGGGATTTTCTATGAGCAGTTCTTC
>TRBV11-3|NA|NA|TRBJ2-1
CASSPRVGGEQFF
TGTGCCAGCAGCCCCCGGGTAGGAGGGGAGCAGTTCTTC
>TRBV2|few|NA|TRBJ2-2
CASQSEVRGRTGELFF
TGTGCCAGCCAGTCTGAGGTCAGGGGGAGGACCGGGGAGCTGTTTTTT
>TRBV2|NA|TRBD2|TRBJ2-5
CASSRLGLAVYETQYF
TGTGCCAGCAGCCGATTGGGACTAGCGGTATATGAGACCCAGTACTTC
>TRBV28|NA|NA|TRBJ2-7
CASSFPQSFSYEQYF
TGTGCCAGCAGTTTCCCCCAAAGCTTTTCCTACGAGCAGTACTTC
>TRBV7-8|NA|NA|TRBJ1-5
CASSSWTEIGNQPQHF
TGTGCCAGCAGCTCGTGGACAGAGATAGGCAATCAGCCCCAGCATTTT